This entry lists 19 T cell receptor beta chains sequenced from one sample in a study of metastatic and nonmetastatic thyroid tumors. TCRdb re-analyzed the PCR reads through MiXCR. The sample contains 20,000 or so clones, under 25% of which appear only once. All patients were untreated before thyroid surgery. The sequenced sample was tumor tissue. The receptors were gathered from a female donor with papillary thyroid cancer or a benign thyroid nodule (not recorded which). Some clones in this sample may be carry-over from other donors' samples.

The V and J genes are TRBV27 and TRBJ1-3; D gene ambiguous. Germline V gives CDR1 MNHEY, CDR2 SMNVEV (reference sequence). The CDR3 extends over 12 amino acids. V lost 6 bases and J lost 4, with 7 bases in between. For the CDR3, the DNA is TGTGCCAGCAGCATGGACGGAAACACCATATATTTT. It yields the protein CASSMDGNTIYF.

This clone was counted a few times. The gene calls are TRBV28 and TRBJ2-7; 10 bases agree with TRBD2. The germline CDR1 and CDR2 sequences are MDHEN and SYDVKM. This CDR3 contains 16 residues. Trimming at V came to 5 bases and at J to 3 bases, leaving 10 bases not matched to a gene. The CDR3 coding sequence is TGTGCCAGCAGTCTACGCTCTAGCGGGAGTCGCTACGAGCAGTACTTC. Encoded protein: CASSLRSSGSRYEQYF.

This clone was observed a handful of times. The same CDR3 also results from other DNA sequences found in this sample. The chain carries TRBV6-1 and TRBJ2-7; D possibly corresponds to TRBD2 (7 bases). CDR1 MNHNS and CDR2 SASEGT come from the germline V gene. V shed 5 bases and J shed 7 bases, with 21 bases lying between them. The CDR3 spans 15 residues. CDR3 protein: CASSWGGQVGREQYF. As DNA, the CDR3 is TGTGCCAGCAGTTGGGGGGGGCAGGTCGGGAGAGAGCAGTACTTC.

This chain joins TRBV4-2 and TRBJ2-7, with TRBD2 identical over 15 bases. Unmatched junction bases numbered 5, after V lost 4 bases and J lost 7 bases. CDR1 is LGHNA and CDR2 is YNFKEQ in the germline V gene. The CDR3 runs 15 residues. The CDR3 here is CASSLGLAGGGEQYF. CDR3 sequence (DNA): TGTGCCAGCAGCCTCGGACTAGCGGGAGGGGGAGAGCAGTACTTC.

This clone was counted at least ten times. The chain has TRBV7-6 and TRBJ2-7; 7 bases line up with TRBD1. The CDR3 consists of 13 residues. The germline V gene encodes CDR1 SGHVS and CDR2 FNYEAQ. Losses at the gene ends were 3 bases for V and 7 bases for J; bases not matched to a gene: 6. The CDR3 here is CASSLIPGGEQYF. As DNA, the CDR3 is TGTGCCAGCAGCTTGATACCAGGGGGAGAGCAGTACTTC.

This rearrangement joins TRBV20-1 to TRBJ1-1; no definite D call. The CDR3 totals 13 residues. Trimming left V 7 bases short and J 0 bases short, with 12 bases between. The germline CDR1 and CDR2 sequences are DFQATT and SNEGSKA (reference sequence). CDR3 sequence reads: CSDSDILNTEAFF. CDR3 bases: TGCAGTGACTCCGACATACTGAACACTGAAGCTTTCTTT.

This clone was counted many times. V usage is TRBV9 and J usage is TRBJ2-6, with 7 bases matching TRBD1. The junction had 8 bases not matched to a gene; V was cut back by 4 bases and J by 4 bases. Germline V gene sequence: CDR1 SGDLS, CDR2 YYNGEE. The CDR3 runs 16 residues. The CDR3 coding sequence is TGTGCCAGCAGCCAGCGACAGGGAACAGGGGCCAACGTCCTGACTTTC. It codes for CASSQRQGTGANVLTF.

This clone was counted many times. The chain uses TRBV5-1 and TRBJ2-1, with D unresolved. Trimming removed 1 base from V and 4 bases from J, with 9 bases in between. CDR3 length equals 14 residues. Germline V gene data show CDR1 as SGHRS and CDR2 as YFSETQ. CDR3 loop: CASSLTWTYNEQFF. The CDR3 DNA is TGCGCCAGCAGCTTGACCTGGACGTACAATGAGCAGTTCTTC.

V is TRBV20-1 and J is TRBJ2-7; D could derive from TRBD1 or TRBD2 (5 bases each). Germline V CDR1 and CDR2: DFQATT, SNEGSKA (reference sequence). V was clipped by 6 bases and J by 6 bases, with 24 bases between them. CDR3 size: 15 residues. In DNA, the CDR3 is TGCAGTGCCCGAGGAGGTGGGACCGGCCTATCCGAGCAGTACTTC. Protein sequence: CSARGGGTGLSEQYF.

The chain couples TRBV6-2 or TRBV6-3 to TRBJ1-2; D is ambiguous. The CDR3 extends over 14 amino acids. V was clipped by 6 bases and J by 3 bases, with 14 bases between them. CDR1 MNHEY and CDR2 SVGEGT come from the germline V gene. CDR3 region: CASRRDDSDYGYTF. The CDR3 region has the DNA TGTGCCAGCAGGCGTGACGACTCGGACTATGGCTACACCTTC.

The V gene is TRBV11-2, the J gene TRBJ1-1; possible D gene TRBD1, 6 bases. The ends were cut back, 0 bases at V and 2 bases at J, with 10 bases in the middle. This CDR3 has 15 residues. The germline gives CDR1 SGHAT, CDR2 FQNNGV. The CDR3 protein is CASSLDPGGNTEAFF. The CDR3 bases are TGTGCCAGCAGCTTAGATCCGGGGGGCAACACTGAAGCTTTCTTT.

By share of the sample, this clone is medium-sized. This sequence joins TRBV12-3 or TRBV12-4 and TRBJ2-3, with D unresolved. V was cut by 3 bases and J by 0 bases, with 1 base left in between. CDR3 length: 12 residues. The CDR3 nucleotides read TGTGCCAGCAGTTTTAGCACAGATACGCAGTATTTT. Protein: CASSFSTDTQYF.

Relative to its sample, this clone is medium-sized. The CDR3 here is CASKSSGDTQYF. DNA of the CDR3: TGTGCCAGTAAATCGTCTGGGGATACGCAGTATTTT. The J gene is TRBJ2-3, the V gene TRBV19; D call uncertain. V shed 7 bases and J shed 6 bases, with 11 bases lying between them. The CDR3 contains 12 residues. Per the germline V gene, CDR1 is LNHDA and CDR2 is SQIVND (reference sequence). The variable domain in full, with the rest retrieved from reference TRBV19 and TRBJ2-3, is DGGITQSPKYLFRKEGQNVTLSCEQNLNHDAMYWYRQDPGQGLRLIYYSQIVNDFQKGDIAEGYSVSREKKESFPLTVTSAQKNPTAFYLCASKSSGDTQYFGPGTRLTVL.

The chain couples TRBV12-3 or TRBV12-4 to TRBJ2-7, with 9 bases aligning to TRBD1. The CDR3 has 14 residues. V shed 5 bases, J shed 3 bases, and the junction held 5 bases outside the gene matches. The CDR3 loop reads CASSPGTGNYEQYF. The CDR3 nucleotides read TGTGCCAGCAGTCCCGGGACAGGGAACTACGAGCAGTACTTC.

This clone has only a few counts. The V gene is TRBV11-2, the J gene TRBJ1-1, with unresolved D. Germline loops: CDR1 SGHAT, CDR2 FQNNGV. The CDR3 consists of 13 residues. Trimming pared 5 bases from V and 3 bases from J, leaving 10 bases between. In DNA form, the CDR3 reads TGTGCCAGCAGCCCTAGACGGTACACTGAAGCTTTCTTT. Translating gives CASSPRRYTEAFF.

This clone was detected a few times. The V gene is TRBV20-1, the J gene TRBJ1-2; D perhaps matches TRBD1 (5 bases). This CDR3 has 14 amino acids. Germline values: CDR1 DFQATT, CDR2 SNEGSKA (reference sequence). Trimming pared 3 bases from V and 8 bases from J, leaving 19 bases between. The DNA of the CDR3 is TGCAGTGCTAGTGGGGGGTCGGGGACCTCAGGCTACACCTTC. This encodes CSASGGSGTSGYTF.

This clone was seen repeatedly, ten times or more. The gene calls are TRBV3-1 and TRBJ2-1; TRBD2 matches 15 bases. Trimming cost V 3 bases and J 8 bases; bases outside gene matches: 11. From germline, CDR1 is LGHDT and CDR2 YNNKEL (reference sequence). CDR3 size: 18 residues. CDR3 sequence reads: CASSQGLAGGSTGDEQFF. The CDR3 coding sequence is TGTGCCAGCAGCCAGGGACTAGCGGGAGGTTCCACAGGGGATGAGCAGTTCTTC.

V is TRBV4-1 and J is TRBJ2-7; the match to TRBD2 covers 7 bases. V was pared by 0 bases and J by 0 bases, with 5 bases of the junction left unmatched. Germline V CDR1 and CDR2: MGHRA, YSYEKL. The CDR3 runs 16 residues. CDR3 protein: CASSQDTAGISYEQYF. The CDR3, as DNA: TGCGCCAGCAGCCAAGATACAGCGGGGATCTCCTACGAGCAGTACTTC.

This rearrangement joins TRBV7-8 to TRBJ2-7, with no clear D. The CDR3 totals 15 residues. Trimming left V 7 bases short and J 6 bases short, with 22 bases between. Germline V gene sequence: CDR1 SGHVS, CDR2 FQNEAQ. CDR3 sequence reads: CASTLGRVMVPEQYF. CDR3 sequence (DNA): TGTGCCAGCACCCTAGGTAGGGTCATGGTCCCCGAGCAGTACTTC.